This TCR beta chain derives from a study of blood T cell repertoires in COVID-19 (dated by TCRdb to 2018 to 2020). With regard to the full study: The collaborator samples originated in the United States, Italy and Spain and spanned the acute and convalescent phases of COVID-19. The material from the prospective study consisted of cDNA or gDNA derived from T cells, B-cell-depleted T cells, or PBMCs. The dataset comprised deeply sampled blood TCRbeta repertoires from subjects exposed to, actively infected with, or recovered from COVID-19. The repertoires were released in a freely available public database meant as a resource for research on the immune response to SARS-CoV-2. Samples came from the ongoing ImmuneRACE study (first 160 participants) plus 1,254 subjects from 6 global collaborators. Nearly every sample came with metadata listing a de-identified subject ID, COVID-19 status, age in years and sex. HLA class I and class II types, where available, came from metadata supplied by the sample provider rather than from assay-based typing. What the research found in general, with its limitations: The amount of clinical and demographic metadata varied by source and participant and was provided uncurated.

The immunoSEQ Assay, a bias-controlled multiplex PCR, was used to amplify TCRbeta CDR3 regions from genomic DNA. The published analysis was carried out like this. The number of nucleated cells in each sample was estimated by amplification of reference gene primers within the assay. Sequence reads were collapsed and filtered to measure the absolute abundance of every unique TCRbeta CDR3 rearrangement. Productive Simpson clonality was computed per sample as the square root of Simpson's diversity index over productive rearrangements. TCRdb retrieved this table from immuneACCESS and kept in-frame rearrangements only. Not all clones are present; in checked studies, unresolved V genes account for under half, and no reason is known for the remainder. Clonal size and the V and J genes are those of that table, whereas D and trimming came from the DNA. This sample lists 110,000 or so clones; roughly 80% were detected once. Less than 9.5% of the sample lies in the top ten.

On this clone itself: Its antigen remains undetermined. Base-call qualities are not available, and no considerably larger clone is one nucleotide away.

Whole blood was collected in K2EDTA tubes by collaborating institutions according to the institutions' own protocols. For TCRbeta analysis, collaborators shipped samples as frozen whole blood, isolated PBMCs, or DNA extracted from either of those sample types. Per the germline V gene, SGHTA is the CDR1 and FQGNSA is the CDR2. Including the terminal cysteine and phenylalanine, the CDR3 comprises 14 residues. Solely the CDR3 DNA is kept, with 42 bases framed from the first base. At the junction V is shortened by 5 bases and J by 0 bases, with 11 bases in between. The V and J segments used are TRBV7-2 and TRBJ2-7; a tentative D call is TRBD2 (6 bases match). Input material: peripheral blood. The receptor was isolated from a woman between 40 and 50 years old with acute or convalescent COVID-19. The CDR3 region reads CASSPSTSSYEQYF. The DNA sequence follows: TGTGCCAGCAGCCCTTCGACTAGCTCCTACGAGCAGTACTTC.